This T cell receptor beta chain was found in a study of T cell changes during pregnancy in multiple sclerosis. The CDR3 sequence is 16 residues long. The germline V gene has CDR1 MDHEN and CDR2 SYDVKM. V lost 5 bases to trimming and J lost 7 bases; unmatched junction nucleotides: 14. Produced via immunoSEQ multiplex PCR; TCRdb's table is partial and in-frame only. Of about 83,000 clones in the sample, nearly 95% are singletons; the top ten hold around 1%. The source material was peripheral blood, sampled in the second trimester of pregnancy. This TCR came from a female donor with multiple sclerosis, enrolled in a pregnancy study. This chain links TRBV28 with TRBJ1-2; 9 bases are shared with TRBD1. This CDR3 reads CASSILQGAMRGGYTF. The CDR3 coding sequence is TGTGCCAGCAGTATACTACAGGGGGCAATGAGAGGTGGCTACACCTTC.